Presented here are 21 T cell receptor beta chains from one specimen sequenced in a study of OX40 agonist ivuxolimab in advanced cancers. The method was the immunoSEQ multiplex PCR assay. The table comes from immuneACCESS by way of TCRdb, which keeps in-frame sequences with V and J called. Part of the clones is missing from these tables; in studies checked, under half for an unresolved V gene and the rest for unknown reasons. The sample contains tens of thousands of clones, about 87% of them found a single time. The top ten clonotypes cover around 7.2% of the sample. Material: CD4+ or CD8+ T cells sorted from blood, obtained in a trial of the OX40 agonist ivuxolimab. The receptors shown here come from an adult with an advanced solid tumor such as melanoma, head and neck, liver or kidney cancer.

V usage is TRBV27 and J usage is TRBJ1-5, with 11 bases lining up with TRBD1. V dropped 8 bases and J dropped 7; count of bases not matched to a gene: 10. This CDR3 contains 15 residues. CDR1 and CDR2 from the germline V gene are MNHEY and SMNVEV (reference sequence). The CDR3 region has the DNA TGTGCCAGCCCTTGCGGACAGGGGGCTGAACAGCCCCAGCATTTT. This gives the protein CASPCGQGAEQPQHF.

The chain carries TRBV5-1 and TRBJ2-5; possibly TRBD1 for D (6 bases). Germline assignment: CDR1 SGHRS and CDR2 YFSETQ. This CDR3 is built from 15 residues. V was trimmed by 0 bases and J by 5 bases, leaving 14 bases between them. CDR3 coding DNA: TGCGCCAGCAGCTTGGAACAGGGCGCGCGGGAGACCCAGTACTTC. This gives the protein CASSLEQGARETQYF.

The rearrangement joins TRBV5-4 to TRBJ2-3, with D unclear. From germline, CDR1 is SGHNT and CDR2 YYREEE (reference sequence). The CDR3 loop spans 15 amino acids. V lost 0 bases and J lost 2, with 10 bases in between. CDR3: CASSLGTRNTDTQYF. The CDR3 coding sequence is TGTGCCAGCAGCTTGGGGACCCGAAACACAGATACGCAGTATTTT.

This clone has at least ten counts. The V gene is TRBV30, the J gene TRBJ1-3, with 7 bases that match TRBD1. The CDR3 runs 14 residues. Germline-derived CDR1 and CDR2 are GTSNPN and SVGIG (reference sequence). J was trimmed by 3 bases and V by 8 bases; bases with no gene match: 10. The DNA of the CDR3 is TGTGCCGGAATCCGGGACAGCTTTGGAAACACCATATATTTT. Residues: CAGIRDSFGNTIYF.

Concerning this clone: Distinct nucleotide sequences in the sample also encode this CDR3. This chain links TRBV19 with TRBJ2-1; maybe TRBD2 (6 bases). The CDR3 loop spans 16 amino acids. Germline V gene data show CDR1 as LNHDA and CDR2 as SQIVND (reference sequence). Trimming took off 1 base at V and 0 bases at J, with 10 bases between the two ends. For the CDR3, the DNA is TGTGCCAGTAGTATAGTTGGAGGGAGCTCCTACAATGAGCAGTTCTTC. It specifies CASSIVGGSSYNEQFF.

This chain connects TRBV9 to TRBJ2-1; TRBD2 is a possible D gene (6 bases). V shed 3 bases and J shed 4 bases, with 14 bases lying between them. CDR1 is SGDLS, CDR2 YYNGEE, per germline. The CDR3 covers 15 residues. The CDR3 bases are TGTGCCAGCAGCGCTTCTAGCGTCCGTTACAATGAGCAGTTCTTC. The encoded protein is CASSASSVRYNEQFF.

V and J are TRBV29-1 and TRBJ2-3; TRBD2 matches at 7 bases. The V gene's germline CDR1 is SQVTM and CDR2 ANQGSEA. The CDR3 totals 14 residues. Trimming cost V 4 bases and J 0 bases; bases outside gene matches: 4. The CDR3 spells CSVGLAESTDTQYF. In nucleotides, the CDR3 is TGCAGCGTTGGGCTAGCGGAAAGCACAGATACGCAGTATTTT.

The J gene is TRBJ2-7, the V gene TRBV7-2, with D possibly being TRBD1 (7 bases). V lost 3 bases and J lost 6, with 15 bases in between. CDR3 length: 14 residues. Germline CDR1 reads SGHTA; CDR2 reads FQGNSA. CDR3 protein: CASSFVTQGGEQYF. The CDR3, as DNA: TGTGCCAGCAGCTTTGTGACCCAGGGGGGCGAGCAGTACTTC. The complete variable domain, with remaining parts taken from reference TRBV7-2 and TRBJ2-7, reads GAGVSQSPSNKVTEKGKDVELRCDPISGHTALYWYRQSLGQGLEFLIYFQGNSAPDKSGLPSDRFSAERTGGSVSTLTIQRTQQEDSAVYLCASSFVTQGGEQYFGPGTRLTVT.

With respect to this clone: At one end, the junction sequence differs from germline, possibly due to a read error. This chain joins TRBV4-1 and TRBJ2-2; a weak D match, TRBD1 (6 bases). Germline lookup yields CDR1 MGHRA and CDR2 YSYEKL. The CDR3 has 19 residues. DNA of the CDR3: TGCGCCAGCAACCAAAAGACCCCGAGGGGGTCGGTGGACACCGGGGAGCTGTTTTTT. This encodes CASNQKTPRGSVDTGELFF.

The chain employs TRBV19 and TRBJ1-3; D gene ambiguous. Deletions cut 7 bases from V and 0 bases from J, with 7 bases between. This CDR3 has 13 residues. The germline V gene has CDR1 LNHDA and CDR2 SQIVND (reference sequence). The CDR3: CASTTSSGNTIYF. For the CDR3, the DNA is TGTGCCAGTACTACGTCCTCTGGAAACACCATATATTTT.

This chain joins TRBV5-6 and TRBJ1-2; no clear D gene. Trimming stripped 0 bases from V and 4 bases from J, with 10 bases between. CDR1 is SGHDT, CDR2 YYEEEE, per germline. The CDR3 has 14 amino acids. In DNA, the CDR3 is TGTGCCAGCAGCTTGGCCAAGGCAGCCTATGGCTACACCTTC. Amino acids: CASSLAKAAYGYTF.

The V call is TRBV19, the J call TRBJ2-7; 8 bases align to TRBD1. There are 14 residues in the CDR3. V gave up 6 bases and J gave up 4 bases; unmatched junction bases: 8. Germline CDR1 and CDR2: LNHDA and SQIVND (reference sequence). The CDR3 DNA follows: TGTGCCAGTAGCAAAGACAGGGGTTCGTACGAGCAGTACTTC. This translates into CASSKDRGSYEQYF. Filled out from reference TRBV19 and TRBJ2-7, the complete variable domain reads DGGITQSPKYLFRKEGQNVTLSCEQNLNHDAMYWYRQDPGQGLRLIYYSQIVNDFQKGDIAEGYSVSREKKESFPLTVTSAQKNPTAFYLCASSKDRGSYEQYFGPGTRLTVT.

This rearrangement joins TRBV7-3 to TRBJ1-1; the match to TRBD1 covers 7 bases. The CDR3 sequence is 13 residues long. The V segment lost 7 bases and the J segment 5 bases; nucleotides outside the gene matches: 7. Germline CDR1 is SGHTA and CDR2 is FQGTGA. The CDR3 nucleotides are TGTGCCAGCACCAGGGGGGCGTTAACTGAAGCTTTCTTT. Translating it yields CASTRGALTEAFF.

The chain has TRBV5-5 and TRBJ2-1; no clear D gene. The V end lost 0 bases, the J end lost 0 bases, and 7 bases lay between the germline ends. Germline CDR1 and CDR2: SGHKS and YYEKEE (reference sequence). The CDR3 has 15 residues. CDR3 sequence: CASSLVWSSYNEQFF. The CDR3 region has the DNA TGTGCCAGCAGCTTGGTCTGGAGCTCCTACAATGAGCAGTTCTTC.

CDR3 nucleotides: TGTGCCATCATGGGCGATTTGGCAGATACGCAGTATTTT. It yields the protein CAIMGDLADTQYF. The V gene is TRBV10-3, the J gene TRBJ2-3; D gene ambiguous. Trimming took 7 bases from V and 4 from J, leaving 12 bases between them. CDR1 and CDR2 from the germline V gene are ENHRY and SYGVKD. The CDR3 is 13 residues long.

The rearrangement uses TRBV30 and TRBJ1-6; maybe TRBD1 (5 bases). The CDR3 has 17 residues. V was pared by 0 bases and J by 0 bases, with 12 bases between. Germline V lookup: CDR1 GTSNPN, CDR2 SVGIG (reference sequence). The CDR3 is CAWSVFGGSSYNSPLHF. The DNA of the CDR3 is TGTGCCTGGAGTGTTTTTGGGGGTAGCTCCTATAATTCACCCCTCCACTTT.

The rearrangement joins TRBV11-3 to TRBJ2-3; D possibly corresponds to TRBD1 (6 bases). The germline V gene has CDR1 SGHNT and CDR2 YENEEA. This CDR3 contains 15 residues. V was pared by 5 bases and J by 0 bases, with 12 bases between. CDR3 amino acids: CASSLGQTSTDTQYF. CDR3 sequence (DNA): TGTGCCAGCAGCCTTGGACAGACTAGCACAGATACGCAGTATTTT.

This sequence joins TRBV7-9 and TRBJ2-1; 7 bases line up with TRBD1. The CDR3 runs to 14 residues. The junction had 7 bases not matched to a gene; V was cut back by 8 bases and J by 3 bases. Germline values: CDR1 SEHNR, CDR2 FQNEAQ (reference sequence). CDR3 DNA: TGTGCCAGCCTTTCCGGGACAGTCTACAATGAGCAGTTCTTC. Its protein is CASLSGTVYNEQFF.

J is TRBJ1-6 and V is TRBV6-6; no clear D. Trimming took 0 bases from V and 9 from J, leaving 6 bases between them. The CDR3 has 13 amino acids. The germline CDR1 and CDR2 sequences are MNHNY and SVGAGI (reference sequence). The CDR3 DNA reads TGTGCCAGCAGTTACTCAGGGTTTTCACCCCTCCACTTT. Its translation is CASSYSGFSPLHF.

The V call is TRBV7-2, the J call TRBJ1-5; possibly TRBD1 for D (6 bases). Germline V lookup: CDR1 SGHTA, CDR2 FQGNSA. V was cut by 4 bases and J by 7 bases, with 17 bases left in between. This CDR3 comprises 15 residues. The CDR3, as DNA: TGTGCCAGCAGCTCTGGAGAGGGGGGGTACCAGCCCCAGCATTTT. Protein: CASSSGEGGYQPQHF. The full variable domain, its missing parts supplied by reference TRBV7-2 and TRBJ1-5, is GAGVSQSPSNKVTEKGKDVELRCDPISGHTALYWYRQSLGQGLEFLIYFQGNSAPDKSGLPSDRFSAERTGGSVSTLTIQRTQQEDSAVYLCASSSGEGGYQPQHFGDGTRLSIL.

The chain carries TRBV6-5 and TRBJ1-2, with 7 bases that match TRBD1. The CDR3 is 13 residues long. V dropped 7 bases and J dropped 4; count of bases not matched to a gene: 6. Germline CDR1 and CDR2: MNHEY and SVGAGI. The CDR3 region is CASTRGRIYGYTF. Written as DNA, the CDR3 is TGTGCCAGCACAAGGGGGCGGATCTATGGCTACACCTTC.